The present TCR beta chain was sequenced within a study of CD8 T cells in Susac syndrome (dated 2019 in TCRdb). About the full investigation: Of the Susac syndrome patients who were sequenced, roughly 6 had clinically active disease and about 8 were in clinical remission. At blood withdrawal, Susac syndrome patients were either therapy-naive, taking corticosteroids (in some cases with IVIg as well), or taking IVIg alone. The study used repertoire sequencing to test whether antigen drove CD8+ T cell activation and differentiation in Susac syndrome.

A note on this clonotype: Its cognate antigen has yet to be identified. Qualities for individual bases were not recorded, and no much larger clone is one base off.

Peripheral blood CD8+ and CD4+ T cells from healthy donors, Susac syndrome patients and multiple sclerosis patients were profiled by high-throughput TCR beta sequencing. Recently defined diagnostic criteria for definite or probable disease were met by the Susac syndrome patients. Bulk CD8+ and CD4+ T cells were purified by magnetic negative isolation, whereas CD8+ TEMRA cells were enriched by FACS. Blood was drawn into EDTA tubes, processed within 24 hours, and PBMCs were isolated by density gradient centrifugation. PBMCs intended for TCR sequencing were frozen in liquid nitrogen and were later thawed in a 37 degrees C water bath. A purity of at least 90% was achieved for sorted or isolated CD4+, CD8+ and CD8+ TEMRA cells. Points the paper makes about the study in general: The TCR sequencing and HLA analysis was acknowledged to have included a relatively small number of individuals. In patients with Susac syndrome, the CD4+ T cell repertoire showed no detectable clonal expansion.

RNA was extracted with the RNeasy kit and about 0.45 to 1 ug was reverse transcribed using random hexamers. TCR beta CDR3 regions were amplified with the immunoSEQ multiplex PCR assay covering 54 Vbeta and 13 Jbeta segments. PCR amplification bias was corrected by using a synthetic template baseline for primer optimization and computational correction. Per the authors' processing: Only productive sequences were kept, with reads annotated to V, D and J genes according to IMGT and analyzed in immunoSEQ Analyzer. Clonality was calculated as one minus the Shannon entropy normalized by log2 of the number of productive unique sequences. For each patient and control, public and private clones were evaluated among the 100 most prevalent clones. Susac-specific clones were defined as absent from healthy and MS cohorts, 800 to 1,200 published viral clones and other ImmuneACCESS disease sequences. The public sequencing data were trimmed at Q25 with fastp and processed into clonotypes with MiXCR by TCRdb, which kept only in-frame beta chains. Rows with a matching CDR3 protein are joined into one entry that keeps the most common DNA and genes. The V and J calls follow TCRdb's processing rather than the paper's. Recorded for this sample are about 140,000 distinct CDR3 sequences; around 93% of them occurred a single time. The ten most abundant clones make up 0.13% to 0.15% of the sample.

This receptor was identified in a human donor with Susac syndrome. Sequencing was performed on CD4+ T cells from PBMCs.

The sequenced DNA: TGCAGTGCTAGGGCTCAGGGGAACTATGGCTACACCTTC. It translates to CSARAQGNYGYTF. In this chain, TRBV20-1 is recombined with TRBJ1-2; the best D guess is TRBD1, with 6 bases matching. V loses 3 bases of germline sequence and J loses 2 bases, and the interval between the two ends is 10 bases. Per the germline V gene (reference sequence), DFQATT is the CDR1 and SNEGSKA is the CDR2. Spanning cysteine to phenylalanine, the CDR3 consists of 13 amino acids. The read is trimmed to its CDR3 DNA, 39 bases read in frame from base 1.